These T cell receptor beta chains were read from a single sample in a study of T-cell memory formation after mild COVID-19. Using its own MiXCR run on the 5' RACE reads, TCRdb lists one record per CDR3 protein. This table holds some 150,000 distinct CDR3 sequences, about 23% found once. The sequencing sample was made of PBMCs or a T cell subset sorted from them (not recorded which). All receptors come from an adult woman who had mild COVID-19 (a few samples of this study predate the infection). Cell type and time point are not known. Both conserved end residues are part of each CDR3. Each record gives: clone size, V gene, CDR3 length, D gene, J gene, CDR3 protein, CDR3 DNA. A D gene is named only where the DNA matches it firmly. Not every row has a clone size; where given, it reads once, few, many or a size class.

abundance: .
v_gene: TRBV6-5
len: 14
d_gene: .
j_gene: TRBJ2-7
CDR3aa: CASSYSVSGAEQYF
CDR3nt: TGTGCCAGCAGTTACTCGGTGTCAGGGGCCGAGCAGTACTTC

abundance: .
v_gene: TRBV30
len: 14
d_gene: TRBD1
j_gene: TRBJ1-1
CDR3aa: CAWSTTGGNTEAFF
CDR3nt: TGTGCCTGGAGTACAACAGGGGGAAACACTGAAGCTTTCTTT

abundance: few
v_gene: TRBV9
len: 14
d_gene: .
j_gene: TRBJ2-1
CDR3aa: CASSVGERHNEQFF
CDR3nt: TGTGCCAGCAGCGTAGGCGAGCGGCACAATGAGCAGTTCTTC

abundance: few
v_gene: TRBV5-6
len: 16
d_gene: TRBD2
j_gene: TRBJ2-1
CDR3aa: CASSLAVAGGPNEQFF
CDR3nt: TGTGCCAGCAGCTTGGCCGTGGCGGGGGGGCCCAATGAGCAGTTCTTC

abundance: few
v_gene: TRBV4-3
len: 15
d_gene: TRBD1
j_gene: TRBJ2-5
CDR3aa: CASSPWGGTGGTQYF
CDR3nt: TGCGCCAGCAGCCCCTGGGGCGGGACAGGGGGGACCCAGTACTTC

abundance: .
v_gene: TRBV23-1
len: 21
d_gene: .
j_gene: TRBJ2-3
CDR3aa: CASSQPIDLAILVLHTDTQYF
CDR3nt: TGCGCCAGCAGTCAACCGATCGACCTAGCGATCCTTGTCTTACACACAGATACGCAGTATTTT

abundance: few
v_gene: TRBV30
len: 13
d_gene: .
j_gene: TRBJ2-7
CDR3aa: CAWSPLMGWEQYF
CDR3nt: TGTGCCTGGAGTCCCCTTATGGGGTGGGAGCAGTACTTC

abundance: .
v_gene: TRBV4-1
len: 16
d_gene: .
j_gene: TRBJ1-1
CDR3aa: CASSHLFGNGPDEAFF
CDR3nt: .

abundance: few
v_gene: TRBV20-1
len: 13
d_gene: TRBD2
j_gene: TRBJ2-7
CDR3aa: CSARLADKYEQYF
CDR3nt: TGCAGTGCCAGACTAGCCGATAAATACGAGCAGTACTTC

abundance: few
v_gene: TRBV19
len: 14
d_gene: .
j_gene: TRBJ1-1
CDR3aa: CASSPDIRVNEAFF
CDR3nt: TGTGCCAGTAGCCCAGATATAAGGGTTAATGAAGCTTTCTTT

abundance: few
v_gene: TRBV6-6
len: 15
d_gene: TRBD1
j_gene: TRBJ2-5
CDR3aa: CASSTTGTDQETQYF
CDR3nt: TGTGCCAGCAGTACAACCGGGACAGATCAAGAGACCCAGTACTTC

abundance: .
v_gene: TRBV12-3/TRBV12-4
len: 16
d_gene: .
j_gene: TRBJ2-1
CDR3aa: CASSSQSLSRSDEQFF
CDR3nt: TGTGCCAGCAGTTCCCAGTCCCTATCGCGTTCCGATGAGCAGTTCTTC

abundance: once
v_gene: TRBV6-5
len: 13
d_gene: .
j_gene: TRBJ2-7
CDR3aa: CASSYSFAYEQYF
CDR3nt: TGTGCCAGCAGTTACTCGTTCGCCTACGAGCAGTACTTC

abundance: .
v_gene: TRBV2
len: 11
d_gene: .
j_gene: TRBJ1-1
CDR3aa: CASSNVAEAFF
CDR3nt: TGTGCCAGCAGTAATGTTGCTGAAGCTTTCTTT

abundance: .
v_gene: TRBV5-1
len: 15
d_gene: TRBD1
j_gene: TRBJ2-2
CDR3aa: CASSSGQGGGGELFF
CDR3nt: TGCGCCAGCAGCTCTGGACAGGGCGGCGGCGGGGAGCTGTTTTTT

abundance: few
v_gene: TRBV5-1
len: 15
d_gene: .
j_gene: TRBJ2-7
CDR3aa: CASSLILSPVYEQYF
CDR3nt: TGCGCCAGCAGCTTGATTTTATCTCCTGTATACGAGCAGTACTTC

abundance: .
v_gene: TRBV12-3/TRBV12-4
len: 14
d_gene: TRBD2
j_gene: TRBJ2-5
CDR3aa: CASSAAGGAETQYF
CDR3nt: TGTGCCAGCAGCGCCGCGGGGGGCGCAGAGACCCAGTACTTC

abundance: .
v_gene: TRBV29-1
len: 12
d_gene: .
j_gene: TRBJ2-3
CDR3aa: CSVPPSGDTQYF
CDR3nt: TGCAGCGTCCCCCCCTCGGGAGATACGCAGTATTTT

abundance: .
v_gene: TRBV4-1
len: 17
d_gene: .
j_gene: TRBJ2-7
CDR3aa: CASSQGGEFHGPYEQYF
CDR3nt: TGCGCCAGCAGCCAAGGGGGGGAATTTCATGGACCCTACGAGCAGTACTTC

abundance: .
v_gene: TRBV5-1
len: 11
d_gene: TRBD1
j_gene: TRBJ2-7
CDR3aa: CASSSRQGEYF
CDR3nt: TGCGCCAGCAGCTCTCGACAGGGGGAGTACTTC

abundance: few
v_gene: TRBV20-1
len: 11
d_gene: .
j_gene: TRBJ2-1
CDR3aa: CSARRGNEQFF
CDR3nt: TGCAGTGCCCGGCGAGGGAATGAGCAGTTCTTC

abundance: .
v_gene: TRBV13
len: 15
d_gene: TRBD2
j_gene: TRBJ2-7
CDR3aa: CASSTKAGDPYEQYF
CDR3nt: TGTGCCAGCAGCACTAAAGCGGGGGATCCCTACGAGCAGTACTTC

abundance: .
v_gene: TRBV29-1
len: 13
d_gene: TRBD1
j_gene: TRBJ1-2
CDR3aa: CSVGGQEDYGYTF
CDR3nt: TGCAGCGTCGGCGGACAGGAAGACTATGGCTACACCTTC

abundance: many
v_gene: TRBV5-1
len: 16
d_gene: TRBD1
j_gene: TRBJ1-1
CDR3aa: CASSSGTGTFGTEAFF
CDR3nt: TGCGCCAGCAGCTCCGGGACAGGGACCTTTGGCACTGAAGCTTTCTTT

abundance: few
v_gene: TRBV5-6
len: 16
d_gene: .
j_gene: TRBJ2-7
CDR3aa: CASSLPPTSLRYEQYF
CDR3nt: TGTGCCAGCAGCCTCCCCCCGACTAGTCTACGCTACGAGCAGTACTTC

abundance: few
v_gene: TRBV5-1
len: 14
d_gene: TRBD1
j_gene: TRBJ2-5
CDR3aa: CASSLQGAGETQYF
CDR3nt: TGCGCCAGCAGCTTGCAGGGGGCGGGCGAGACCCAGTACTTC

abundance: .
v_gene: TRBV13
len: 13
d_gene: TRBD1
j_gene: TRBJ2-7
CDR3aa: CASSEGTGSEQYF
CDR3nt: TGTGCCAGCAGCGAGGGGACAGGGTCTGAGCAGTACTTC

abundance: .
v_gene: TRBV7-8
len: 17
d_gene: .
j_gene: TRBJ1-1
CDR3aa: CASSPGQVQAGNTEAFF
CDR3nt: TGTGCCAGCAGCCCTGGCCAGGTTCAGGCGGGGAACACTGAAGCTTTCTTT

abundance: few
v_gene: TRBV5-5
len: 15
d_gene: .
j_gene: TRBJ1-1
CDR3aa: CASSEFNLMNTEAFF
CDR3nt: TGTGCCAGCAGCGAGTTCAACTTGATGAACACTGAAGCTTTCTTT